This T cell receptor (beta chain) appears in the sequencing data of a study of blood T cell repertoires in COVID-19. Germline loops: CDR1 SGHTA, CDR2 FQGNSA. The CDR3 is 16 residues long. After removal of 2 bases from V and 4 bases from J, the junction contained 7 bases not matched to a gene. TCRdb's copy holds only in-frame clones and misses some; the assay was immunoSEQ multiplex PCR. This sample has about 69,000 clones, with over 70% found just once. The receptor was isolated from a man aged 55 to 70 with acute or convalescent COVID-19. V gene TRBV7-2 combines with J gene TRBJ2-3; the match to TRBD1 covers 9 bases. Sequencing input: peripheral blood. The CDR3 region is CASSLSDRGRSDTQYF. CDR3 bases: TGTGCCAGCAGCTTATCGGACAGGGGAAGGTCAGATACGCAGTATTTT.